This T cell receptor beta chain was captured in a study of blood T cells in healthy people across ages. This clonotype was seen repeatedly, ten times or more. A second PCR of 7 to 11 cycles used a sample-barcoded 5' primer and a J-beta primer mix. TCRdb re-called the 5' RACE reads with MiXCR, one entry per CDR3 protein. The sample holds about 930,000 distinct CDR3 sequences, about 28% seen once. The germline V gene has CDR1 SGHRS and CDR2 YFSETQ. CDR3 size: 16 residues. V dropped 4 bases and J dropped 4; count of bases not matched to a gene: 9. This sample also appeared in a second study, on T cells of mothers and their children.

Sequencing was performed on blood. The chain carries TRBV5-1 and TRBJ2-1; 9 nucleotides agree with TRBD2. The receptor's source is a woman aged 40-49 years in good health. CDR3 residues: CASSGDSGGTYNEQFF. DNA for the CDR3: TGCGCCAGCAGCGGGGATAGCGGGGGCACTTACAATGAGCAGTTCTTC.